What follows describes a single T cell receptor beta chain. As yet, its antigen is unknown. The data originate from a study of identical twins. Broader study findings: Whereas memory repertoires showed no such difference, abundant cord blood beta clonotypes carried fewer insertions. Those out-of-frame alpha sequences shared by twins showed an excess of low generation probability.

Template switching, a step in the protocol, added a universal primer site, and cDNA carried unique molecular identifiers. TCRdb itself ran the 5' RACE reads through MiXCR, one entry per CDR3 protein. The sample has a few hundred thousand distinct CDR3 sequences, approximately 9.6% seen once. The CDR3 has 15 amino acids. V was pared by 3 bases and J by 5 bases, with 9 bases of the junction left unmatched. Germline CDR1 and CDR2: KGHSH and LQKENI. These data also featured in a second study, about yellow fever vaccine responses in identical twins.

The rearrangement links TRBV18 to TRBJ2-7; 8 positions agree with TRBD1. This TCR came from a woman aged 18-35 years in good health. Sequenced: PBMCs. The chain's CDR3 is CASSPSQGAINEQYF. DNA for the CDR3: TGTGCCAGCTCACCCTCGCAGGGGGCTATAAACGAGCAGTACTTC.